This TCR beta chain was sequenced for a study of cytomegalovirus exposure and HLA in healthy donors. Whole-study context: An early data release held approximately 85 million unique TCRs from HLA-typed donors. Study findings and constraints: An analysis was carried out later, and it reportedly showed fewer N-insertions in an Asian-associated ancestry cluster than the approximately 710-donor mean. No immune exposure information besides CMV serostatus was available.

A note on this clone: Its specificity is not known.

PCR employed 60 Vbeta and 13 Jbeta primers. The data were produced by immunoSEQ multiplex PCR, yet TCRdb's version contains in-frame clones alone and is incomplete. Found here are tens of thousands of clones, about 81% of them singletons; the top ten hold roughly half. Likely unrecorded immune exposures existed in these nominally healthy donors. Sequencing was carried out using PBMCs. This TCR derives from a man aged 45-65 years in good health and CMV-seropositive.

Written as DNA, the CDR3 is TGTGCCTGGAGCCAAGGACAGTTCGTAGACACCTTC. This gives the protein CAWSQGQFVDTF. The chain has TRBV30 and TRBJ1-2, with D possibly being TRBD1 (6 bases). CDR3 length equals 12 residues. V was cut by 3 bases and J by 12 bases, with 17 bases left in between. Germline CDR1 reads GTSNPN; CDR2 reads SVGIG (reference sequence).